This T cell receptor (beta chain) derives from a study of T cells of healthy individuals. CDR3 length: 13 amino acids. V was clipped by 2 bases and J by 5 bases, with 9 bases between them. The germline CDR1 and CDR2 sequences are SGHTA and FQGTGA. This clonotype was recorded many times. TCRdb re-called the 5' RACE reads with MiXCR, one entry per CDR3 protein. The sample lists about 96,000 distinct CDR3 sequences, approximately 18% seen once, with 6.2% in the top ten. The gene calls are TRBV7-3 and TRBJ2-5; D is unclear. The sequence derives from a human donor in good health. The CDR3 reads CASSLLGQETQYF. CDR3 bases: TGTGCCAGCAGCTTACTCGGCCAGGAGACCCAGTACTTC.